The 10 T cell receptor beta chains below come from one sample, sequenced in a study of T cells in Graves' hyperthyroidism and ophthalmopathy. RNA transcripts yielded amplified TCR beta CDR3 regions. The HTBI primer set was used in a first-round RT-PCR of the TCR CDR3. TCRdb reprocessed the multiplex PCR reads with MiXCR, giving one entry per CDR3 protein. This table holds 530,000 or so distinct CDR3 sequences, about 24% found once. The sequencing input was blood. The receptors originated from a woman in her twenties or thirties with Graves' ophthalmopathy.

The chain carries TRBV28 and TRBJ2-7; weak D call: TRBD1 (5 bases). Germline lookup yields CDR1 MDHEN and CDR2 SYDVKM. This CDR3 spans 13 amino acids. V was clipped by 7 bases and J by 3 bases, with 13 bases between them. The CDR3 sequence: CASKTGQVYEQYF. CDR3 DNA sequence: TGTGCCAGCAAAACAGGACAAGTCTACGAGCAGTACTTC.

This clonotype was seen repeatedly, ten times or more. The CDR3 nucleotides are TGTGCCAGTAGTCCGATCGACAGGTATGGCTACACCTTC. Its protein product is CASSPIDRYGYTF. The V gene is TRBV19, the J gene TRBJ1-2; D might be TRBD1 (6 bases). The CDR3 consists of 13 residues. Germline V gene data show CDR1 as LNHDA and CDR2 as SQIVND (reference sequence). V was clipped by 5 bases and J by 5 bases, with 12 bases between them.

The table lists this clonotype with a few counts. The chain is built from TRBV20-1 and TRBJ2-7; 10 nucleotides match TRBD2. Trimming at V came to 2 bases and at J to 4 bases, leaving 5 bases not matched to a gene. This CDR3 is 14 amino acids long. Germline V gene sequence: CDR1 DFQATT, CDR2 SNEGSKA (reference sequence). The CDR3 sequence is CSARLTSGLYEQYF. CDR3 coding DNA: TGCAGTGCTAGACTGACTAGCGGGCTTTACGAGCAGTACTTC.

This clonotype was seen at least ten times. The J gene is TRBJ1-5, the V gene TRBV9; D might be TRBD1 (6 bases). Germline CDR1 reads SGDLS; CDR2 reads YYNGEE. The CDR3 has 13 residues. V was trimmed by 0 bases and J by 5 bases, leaving 6 bases between them. CDR3 region: CASSVAGDQPQHF. In nucleotides, the CDR3 is TGTGCCAGCAGCGTAGCAGGGGATCAGCCCCAGCATTTT.

The rearrangement uses TRBV4-1 and TRBJ2-5; D ambiguous. The ends were cut back, 0 bases at V and 4 bases at J, with 15 bases in the middle. The CDR3 spans 16 residues. Germline lookup yields CDR1 MGHRA and CDR2 YSYEKL. CDR3 residues: CASSQEALLVGETQYF. DNA for the CDR3: TGCGCCAGCAGCCAAGAAGCCCTCCTAGTCGGAGAGACCCAGTACTTC.

This clonotype appeared many times. The chain combines TRBV28 with TRBJ1-1, with D perhaps TRBD1 (6 bases). The germline V and J ends were trimmed by 7 bases and 6 bases, with 12 bases remaining between them. Germline V gene data show CDR1 as MDHEN and CDR2 as SYDVKM. The CDR3 has 12 residues. CDR3 in DNA: TGTGCCAGCAATACAGGGAGGGCTGAAGCTTTCTTT. Translating gives CASNTGRAEAFF.

In its sample, this clonotype was seen a few times. CDR3 loop: CASSVDRGTGELFF. The CDR3 DNA reads as TGTGCCAGTAGTGTTGACAGGGGTACCGGGGAGCTGTTTTTT. V is TRBV19 and J is TRBJ2-2; 8 nucleotides align to TRBD1. V dropped 5 bases and J dropped 5; count of bases not matched to a gene: 4. The CDR3 runs 14 residues. Per the germline V gene, CDR1 is LNHDA and CDR2 is SQIVND (reference sequence).

The table lists this clonotype with a few counts. J is TRBJ2-2 and V is TRBV6-5, with D uncertain. In germline, CDR1 is MNHEY, CDR2 SVGAGI. Trimming took 0 bases from V and 4 from J, leaving 6 bases between them. The CDR3 covers 14 residues. The CDR3 DNA reads as TGTGCCAGCAGTTACTCGAGGTCCACCGGGGAGCTGTTTTTT. As protein: CASSYSRSTGELFF.

This clonotype has a count of ten or more. This chain links TRBV6-1 with TRBJ2-7, with a weak D call TRBD1 (5 bases). V was shortened by 1 base and J by 4 bases, with 8 bases between the two germline ends. The germline V gene encodes CDR1 MNHNS and CDR2 SASEGT. This CDR3 comprises 13 residues. The CDR3 DNA sequence: TGTGCCAGCAGTGAAGGGACACAATACGAGCAGTACTTC. It yields the protein CASSEGTQYEQYF.

This rearrangement joins TRBV19 to TRBJ2-7; D remains ambiguous. In germline, CDR1 is LNHDA, CDR2 SQIVND (reference sequence). The CDR3 spans 13 residues. The V gene lost 5 bases and the J gene lost 6 bases, with 14 bases spanning the gap. CDR3 nucleotides: TGTGCCAGTAGTGCCCATAATCTTGGCGAGCAGTACTTC. Translated, it gives CASSAHNLGEQYF.